This T cell receptor (beta chain) came from a study of blood T cell repertoires in COVID-19. Study at large: Sources were T cells, B-cell-depleted T cells, or PBMCs; the material itself was cDNA or gDNA.

Deletions cut 4 bases from V and 1 base from J, with 12 bases between. Germline-derived CDR1 and CDR2 are SGHDT and YYEEEE. The length of the CDR3 is 15 residues. Authors' processing steps: Estimation of nucleated cell counts relied on the amplification of reference gene primers. Profiling relied on immunoSEQ multiplex PCR, and the TCRdb table lists in-frame clones only, not all of them. V and J calls and clone size come straight from that table; D and trimming were deduced from the DNA. The profile shows under 250,000 clones, 65% to 85% of them singletons. The sequenced material came from peripheral blood. This chain links TRBV5-6 with TRBJ1-3; possible D gene TRBD1, 5 bases. The sequence came from a woman in her thirties or forties who had recovered from COVID-19. This CDR3 reads CASSALRASGNTIYF. The CDR3 coding sequence is TGTGCCAGCAGCGCCCTCAGGGCGTCTGGAAACACCATATATTTT.